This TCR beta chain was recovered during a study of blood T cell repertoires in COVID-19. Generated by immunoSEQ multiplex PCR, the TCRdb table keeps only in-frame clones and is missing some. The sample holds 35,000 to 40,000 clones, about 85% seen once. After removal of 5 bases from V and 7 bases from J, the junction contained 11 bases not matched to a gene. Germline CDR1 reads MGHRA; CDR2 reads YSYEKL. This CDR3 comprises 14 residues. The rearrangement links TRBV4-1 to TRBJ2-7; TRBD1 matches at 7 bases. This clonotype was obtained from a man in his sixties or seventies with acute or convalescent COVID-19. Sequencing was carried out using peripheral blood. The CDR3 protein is CASSTRQGLKEQYF. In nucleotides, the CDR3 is TGCGCCAGCAGCACCCGACAGGGCTTGAAGGAGCAGTACTTC.